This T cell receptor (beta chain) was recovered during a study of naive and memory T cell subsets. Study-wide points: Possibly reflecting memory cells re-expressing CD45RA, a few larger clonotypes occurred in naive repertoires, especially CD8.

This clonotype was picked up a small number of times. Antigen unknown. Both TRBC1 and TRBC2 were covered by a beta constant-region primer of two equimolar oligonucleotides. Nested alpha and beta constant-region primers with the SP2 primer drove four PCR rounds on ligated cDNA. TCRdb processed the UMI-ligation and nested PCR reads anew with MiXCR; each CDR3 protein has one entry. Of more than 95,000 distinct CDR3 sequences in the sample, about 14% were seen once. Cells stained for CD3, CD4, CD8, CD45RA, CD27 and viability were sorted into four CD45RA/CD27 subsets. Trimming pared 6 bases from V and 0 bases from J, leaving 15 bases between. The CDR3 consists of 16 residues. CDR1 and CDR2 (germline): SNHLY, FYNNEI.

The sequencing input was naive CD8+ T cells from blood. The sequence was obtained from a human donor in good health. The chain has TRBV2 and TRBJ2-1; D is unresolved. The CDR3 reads CASSQGLGRSYNEQFF. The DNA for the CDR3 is TGTGCCAGCAGCCAAGGGCTTGGACGCTCCTACAATGAGCAGTTCTTC.